Sequencing of this TCR beta chain was carried out in a study of cytomegalovirus exposure and HLA in healthy donors. Profiled with immunoSEQ multiplex PCR; TCRdb holds only in-frame clones, not every one. The profile shows some 160,000 clones, about 88% of them singletons. This clone was detected a few times. CDR3 length equals 16 residues. Germline-derived CDR1 and CDR2 are ENHRY and SYGVKD. The V and J ends lost 2 bases and 6 bases, in that order; junction bases with no gene match: 9. This receptor was identified in a man between 18 and 29 years old in good health and CMV-seronegative. Sequenced input: PBMCs. This sequence joins TRBV10-3 and TRBJ2-3, with 9 bases identical to TRBD1. CDR3 amino acids: CAISEPTGGKGDTQYF. CDR3 coding DNA: TGTGCCATCAGTGAGCCAACAGGGGGCAAAGGTGATACGCAGTATTTT.